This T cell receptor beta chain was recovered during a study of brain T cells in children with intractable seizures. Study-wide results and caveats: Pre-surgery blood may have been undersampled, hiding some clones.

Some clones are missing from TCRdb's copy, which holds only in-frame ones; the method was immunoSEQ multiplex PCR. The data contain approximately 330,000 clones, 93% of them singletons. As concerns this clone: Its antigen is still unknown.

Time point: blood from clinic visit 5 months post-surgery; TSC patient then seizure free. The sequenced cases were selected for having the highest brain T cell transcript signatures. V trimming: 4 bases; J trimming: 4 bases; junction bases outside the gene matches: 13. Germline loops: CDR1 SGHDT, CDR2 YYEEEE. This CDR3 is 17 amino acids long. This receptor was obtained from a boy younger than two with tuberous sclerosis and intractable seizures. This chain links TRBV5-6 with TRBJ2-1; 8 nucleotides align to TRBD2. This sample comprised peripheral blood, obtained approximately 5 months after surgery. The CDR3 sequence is CASSPTRERGPYNEQFF. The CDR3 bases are TGTGCCAGCAGCCCCACTAGGGAGCGGGGGCCGTACAATGAGCAGTTCTTC.